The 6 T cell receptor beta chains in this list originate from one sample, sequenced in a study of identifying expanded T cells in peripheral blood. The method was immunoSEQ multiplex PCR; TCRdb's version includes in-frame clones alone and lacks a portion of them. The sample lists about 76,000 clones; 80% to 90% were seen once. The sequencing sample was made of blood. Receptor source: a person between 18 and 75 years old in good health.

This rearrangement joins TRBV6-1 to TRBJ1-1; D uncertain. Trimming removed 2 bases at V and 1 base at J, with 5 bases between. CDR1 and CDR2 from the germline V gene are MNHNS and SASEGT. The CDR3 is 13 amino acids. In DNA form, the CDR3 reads TGTGCCAGCAGTGAACGGCAGAACACTGAAGCTTTCTTT. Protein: CASSERQNTEAFF.

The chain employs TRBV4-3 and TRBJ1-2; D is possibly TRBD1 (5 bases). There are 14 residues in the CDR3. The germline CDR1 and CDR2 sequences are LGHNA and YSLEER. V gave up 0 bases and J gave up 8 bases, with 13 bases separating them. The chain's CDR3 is CASSQDRGSHGYTF. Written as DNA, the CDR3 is TGCGCCAGCAGCCAAGATAGGGGCAGCCACGGCTACACCTTC.

CDR3 protein: CASSLKSQFQGSTEAFF. CDR3 DNA sequence: TGTGCCAGCAGCTTAAAATCCCAGTTCCAGGGGAGCACTGAAGCTTTCTTT. The V call is TRBV7-2, the J call TRBJ1-1; D may be TRBD1 (6 bases). CDR3 size: 17 residues. V lost 2 bases to trimming and J lost 4 bases, with 20 bases between them. CDR1 and CDR2 (germline): SGHTA, FQGNSA. Full variable domain (remainder filled in from reference TRBV7-2 and TRBJ1-1): GAGVSQSPSNKVTEKGKDVELRCDPISGHTALYWYRQSLGQGLEFLIYFQGNSAPDKSGLPSDRFSAERTGGSVSTLTIQRTQQEDSAVYLCASSLKSQFQGSTEAFFGQGTRLTVV.

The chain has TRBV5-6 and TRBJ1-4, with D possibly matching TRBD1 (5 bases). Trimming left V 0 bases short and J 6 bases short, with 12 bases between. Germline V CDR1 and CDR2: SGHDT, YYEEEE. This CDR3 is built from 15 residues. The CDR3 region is CASSLAEDMDEKLFF. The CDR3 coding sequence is TGTGCCAGCAGCTTGGCAGAGGACATGGATGAAAAACTGTTTTTT.

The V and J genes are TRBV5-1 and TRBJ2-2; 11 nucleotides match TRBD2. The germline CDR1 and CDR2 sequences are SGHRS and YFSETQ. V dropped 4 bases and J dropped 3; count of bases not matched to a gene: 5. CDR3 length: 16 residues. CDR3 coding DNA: TGCGCCAGCAGCCCGGGACTAGCGGACTACACCGGGGAGCTGTTTTTT. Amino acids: CASSPGLADYTGELFF. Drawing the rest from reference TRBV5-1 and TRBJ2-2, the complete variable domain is KAGVTQTPRYLIKTRGQQVTLSCSPISGHRSVSWYQQTPGQGLQFLFEYFSETQRNKGNFPGRFSGRQFSNSRSEMNVSTLELGDSALYLCASSPGLADYTGELFFGEGSRLTVL.

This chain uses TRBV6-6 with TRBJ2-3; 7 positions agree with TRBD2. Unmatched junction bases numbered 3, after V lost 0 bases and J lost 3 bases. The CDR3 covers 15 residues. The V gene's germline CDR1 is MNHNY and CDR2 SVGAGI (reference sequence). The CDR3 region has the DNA TGTGCCAGCAGTTACTCGGGGGAGGGAACAGATACGCAGTATTTT. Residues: CASSYSGEGTDTQYF.